One and the same sample provided the 2 T cell receptor beta chains below, sequenced in a study of T cell responses to AZD1222 COVID-19 vaccine. The method was immunoSEQ multiplex PCR; TCRdb's version includes in-frame clones alone and lacks a portion of them. The sample shows about 180,000 clones, 92% of them seen only once. The material sequenced was peripheral blood, taken 28 days after the second AZD1222 dose. The receptors were sampled from an adult who received the AZD1222 COVID-19 vaccine.

V usage is TRBV4-3 and J usage is TRBJ1-2; 7 bases fit TRBD1. The CDR3 is made up of 15 amino acids. Germline trimming cut 0 bases from V and 4 bases from J; bases unmatched to any gene: 5. CDR1 LGHNA and CDR2 YSLEER come from the germline V gene. The CDR3 region has the DNA TGCGCCAGCAGCCAAGAAATAGGGGGCCCCTATGGCTACACCTTC. Encoded protein: CASSQEIGGPYGYTF.

The chain joins TRBV9 to TRBJ2-1, with D hard to call. Germline V gives CDR1 SGDLS, CDR2 YYNGEE. Between the trimmed V and J ends, which lost 0 bases and 7 bases, there was a span of 17 bases. The CDR3 extends over 16 amino acids. The CDR3 DNA follows: TGTGCCAGCAGCGTAGCTGGTTTTGGGTTGGGGAATGAGCAGTTCTTC. Translated, it gives CASSVAGFGLGNEQFF.